These 30 T cell receptor beta chains were all obtained from the same sample, sequenced in a study of T cell repertoires in cytomegalovirus infection. TCRdb independently ran MiXCR on the reads; one entry per CDR3 protein. This table holds some 500,000 distinct CDR3 sequences, around 40% found once. Their target antigens are unknown. Sample: cultured PBMCs, taken from culture after CMV antigen stimulation. The receptors were gathered from a human donor in good health (CMV status not recorded). Some clones in this sample may be carry-over from other donors' samples.

This clonotype was seen a few times. The CDR3 bases are TGTGCCAGCAGCTTAGAACAGGGAGGGGAGACCCAGTACTTC. The encoded protein is CASSLEQGGETQYF. This chain joins TRBV7-2 and TRBJ2-5; tentative D call: TRBD2 (7 bases). V dropped 1 base and J dropped 5 bases, with 11 bases sitting between them. Germline V gene lookup returns CDR1 SGHTA and CDR2 FQGNSA. The CDR3 covers 14 residues.

Of note for this clonotype: Relative to the germline gene, one junction end is altered; a read error may explain this. CDR3 DNA: TGTGCCAGCAGCTTACAGGACAGGGGGGCGAGTTCCCCCCTCCAGTTT. Translation gives CASSLQDRGASSPLQF. J is TRBJ1-6 and V is TRBV7-9; the match to TRBD1 covers 10 bases. Germline loops: CDR1 SEHNR, CDR2 FQNEAQ (reference sequence). The CDR3 spans 16 residues.

V is TRBV7-6 and J is TRBJ2-7; a possible D gene is TRBD1 (5 bases). Per the germline V gene, CDR1 is SGHVS and CDR2 is FNYEAQ. Trimming removed 2 bases from V and 5 bases from J, with 19 bases in between. The CDR3 consists of 16 residues. In nucleotides, the CDR3 is TGTGCCAGCAGCTTATCGGCAGGGCAAACTGGGAACGAGCAGTACTTC. Translation gives CASSLSAGQTGNEQYF.

This clonotype was found a few times. The V gene is TRBV7-9, the J gene TRBJ2-6, with 10 bases that match TRBD1. The V segment lost 5 bases and the J segment 0 bases; nucleotides outside the gene matches: 13. Germline loops: CDR1 SEHNR, CDR2 FQNEAQ (reference sequence). This CDR3 comprises 20 residues. In nucleotides, the CDR3 is TGTGCCAGCAGCCCCCGGTGGACAGGGGGGTTACCCTCTGGGGCCAACGTCCTGACTTTC. This translates into CASSPRWTGGLPSGANVLTF. Complete variable domain (other parts from reference TRBV7-9 and TRBJ2-6): DTGVSQNPRHKITKRGQNVTFRCDPISEHNRLYWYRQTLGQGPEFLTYFQNEAQLEKSRLLSDRFSAERPKGSFSTLEIQRTEQGDSAMYLCASSPRWTGGLPSGANVLTFGAGSRLTVL.

In this sample, this clonotype turned up a few times. The V and J genes are TRBV7-2 and TRBJ1-4, with TRBD1 matching over 11 bases. CDR1 and CDR2 (germline): SGHTA, FQGNSA. The CDR3 length is 16 residues. J gave up 8 bases and V 2 bases, and 7 bases lay outside the gene matches. The DNA of the CDR3 is TGTGCCAGCAGCTTATTCGGACAGGGGGCCGGGGAAAAACTGTTTTTT. It translates to CASSLFGQGAGEKLFF.

The rearrangement uses TRBV19 and TRBJ1-5; a possible D gene is TRBD1 (5 bases). With 7 bases removed from V and 5 bases from J, the gap between germline ends came to 21 bases. Germline CDR1 and CDR2: LNHDA and SQIVND (reference sequence). CDR3 length: 16 residues. The DNA for the CDR3 is TGTGCCAGTATCCCAGGGACTCAAGGAGTCCATCAGCCCCAGCATTTT. Translating gives CASIPGTQGVHQPQHF.

Only a few counts were recorded for this clonotype. V usage is TRBV7-3 and J usage is TRBJ2-1, with unresolved D. This CDR3 comprises 11 residues. Trimming removed 5 bases at V and 8 bases at J, with 7 bases between. CDR1 and CDR2 from the germline V gene are SGHTA and FQGTGA. The CDR3 DNA reads TGTGCCAGCAGCCCATACGATGAGCAGTTCTTC. It codes for CASSPYDEQFF.

The chain has TRBV20-1 and TRBJ1-1; the D gene is possibly TRBD1 (5 bases). Trimming left V 3 bases short and J 3 bases short, with 11 bases between. In germline, CDR1 is DFQATT, CDR2 SNEGSKA (reference sequence). This CDR3 is built from 13 residues. The CDR3: CSARRGWDTEAFF. CDR3 sequence (DNA): TGCAGTGCTAGGCGGGGGTGGGACACTGAAGCTTTCTTT.

V usage is TRBV28 and J usage is TRBJ1-5; perhaps TRBD1 as D (5 bases). Germline CDR1 and CDR2: MDHEN and SYDVKM. CDR3 size: 13 residues. Between the trimmed V and J ends, which lost 9 bases and 4 bases, there was a span of 13 bases. In nucleotides, the CDR3 is TGTGCCAGTCAGCTACGGGGGAATCAGCCCCAGCATTTT. The encoded protein is CASQLRGNQPQHF.

The J gene is TRBJ2-3, the V gene TRBV10-2, with 9 nucleotides matching TRBD2. CDR1 is WSHSY, CDR2 SAAADI, per germline. Trimming took 0 bases from V and 10 from J; bases not matched to a gene: 8. The CDR3 length is 15 residues. The CDR3 here is CASSESTGTSKAQYF. CDR3 DNA sequence: TGCGCCAGCAGTGAGTCGACCGGGACTAGCAAGGCGCAGTATTTT.

The chain links TRBV11-2 to TRBJ2-7; possible D gene TRBD1, 6 bases. The CDR3 has 15 amino acids. The germline CDR1 and CDR2 sequences are SGHAT and FQNNGV. V was pared by 1 base and J by 1 base, with 11 bases between. DNA of the CDR3: TGTGCCAGCAGCTTAGGTTCGCAGGGGTCCTACGAGCAGTACTTC. This encodes CASSLGSQGSYEQYF.

A word on this clonotype: One end of the junction is discordant with germline, which a read error may explain. This chain uses TRBV7-2 with TRBJ2-2; D remains unclear. This CDR3 comprises 15 residues. Germline values: CDR1 SGHTA, CDR2 FQGNSA. CDR3 protein: CASSLDVTNTRELFF. The DNA of the CDR3 is TGTGCCAGCAGCTTAGACGTAACGAACACCAGGGAGCTGTTTTTT.

The chain recombines TRBV6-6 with TRBJ2-7; D is possibly TRBD1 (5 bases). V lost 4 bases and J lost 1, with 14 bases in between. CDR1 and CDR2 from the germline V gene are MNHNY and SVGAGI (reference sequence). This CDR3 is 15 amino acids long. CDR3 region: CASSSVWTLSYEQYF. The CDR3 DNA follows: TGTGCCAGCAGTTCTGTCTGGACACTATCCTACGAGCAGTACTTC.

This clonotype was seen more than once but under ten times. The chain has TRBV27 and TRBJ2-7, with a weak D call TRBD2 (7 bases). The V and J ends lost 7 bases and 2 bases respectively, with 21 bases between them. Germline values: CDR1 MNHEY, CDR2 SMNVEV (reference sequence). This CDR3 spans 16 amino acids. The CDR3 region has the DNA TGTGCCAGCACCGGGGGGAGGAATGGGGGGCCCTACGAGCAGTACTTC. Its protein is CASTGGRNGGPYEQYF.

This clonotype occurred a few times. The chain has TRBV7-8 and TRBJ1-5, with 7 nucleotides matching TRBD1. Trimming at V came to 5 bases and at J to 6 bases, leaving 7 bases not matched to a gene. The CDR3 totals 14 residues. Germline V gene lookup returns CDR1 SGHVS and CDR2 FQNEAQ. The CDR3 is CASSPDRVFQPQHF. CDR3 DNA: TGTGCCAGCAGCCCAGACAGGGTTTTTCAGCCCCAGCATTTT.

This chain links TRBV7-9 with TRBJ1-3, with 7 bases aligning to TRBD1. Germline values: CDR1 SEHNR, CDR2 FQNEAQ (reference sequence). This CDR3 comprises 15 residues. V trimming: 7 bases; J trimming: 0 bases; junction bases outside the gene matches: 6. CDR3 bases: TGTGCCAGCAAGAGACAGGGCGACTCTGGAAACACCATATATTTT. Protein: CASKRQGDSGNTIYF.

This clonotype was seen a handful of times. The chain combines TRBV28 with TRBJ2-5, with 7 bases matching TRBD1. CDR3 length: 15 residues. Trimming cost V 5 bases and J 0 bases; bases outside gene matches: 6. Germline-derived CDR1 and CDR2 are MDHEN and SYDVKM. CDR3 coding DNA: TGTGCCAGCAGTCCGTACAGGGGATACCAAGAGACCCAGTACTTC. Its translation is CASSPYRGYQETQYF.

This clonotype was detected only a few times. This rearrangement joins TRBV7-8 to TRBJ2-5; D is perhaps TRBD1 (5 bases). The germline gives CDR1 SGHVS, CDR2 FQNEAQ. Between the trimmed V and J ends, which lost 3 bases and 9 bases, there was a span of 8 bases. CDR3 length: 11 amino acids. CDR3 residues: CASSLGRAQYF. The CDR3 DNA reads as TGTGCCAGCAGCTTGGGGCGTGCCCAGTACTTC. The complete variable domain, with remaining parts taken from reference TRBV7-8 and TRBJ2-5, reads GAGVSQSPRYKVAKRGQDVALRCDPISGHVSLFWYQQALGQGPEFLTYFQNEAQLDKSGLPSDRFFAERPEGSVSTLKIQRTQQEDSAVYLCASSLGRAQYFGPGTRLLVL.

This rearrangement joins TRBV7-9 to TRBJ2-5, with no clear D. This CDR3 region has 14 residues. Trimming pared 0 bases from V and 4 bases from J, leaving 9 bases between. From germline, CDR1 is SEHNR and CDR2 FQNEAQ (reference sequence). CDR3 in DNA: TGTGCCAGCAGCTTAGCTAGGGAAATAGAGACCCAGTACTTC. Translated, it gives CASSLAREIETQYF.

Only one count was recorded for this clonotype. V and J are TRBV20-1 and TRBJ1-1; no firm D call. V lost 3 bases to trimming and J lost 4 bases, with 9 bases between them. This CDR3 has 12 residues. From germline, CDR1 is DFQATT and CDR2 SNEGSKA (reference sequence). The CDR3 DNA sequence: TGCAGTGCTAGTCAGGAGGTCACTGAAGCTTTCTTT. Translated, it gives CSASQEVTEAFF.

The genes are TRBV11-2 and TRBJ2-1; no clear D. In germline, CDR1 is SGHAT, CDR2 FQNNGV. With 3 bases removed from V and 7 bases from J, the gap between germline ends came to 16 bases. The CDR3 consists of 15 residues. CDR3 in DNA: TGTGCCAGCAGCTTTTTTAGTGGAGTCAGTAATGAGCAGTTCTTC. Translating it yields CASSFFSGVSNEQFF.

The V gene is TRBV3-1, the J gene TRBJ1-3; D remains ambiguous. V dropped 3 bases and J dropped 2 bases, with 8 bases sitting between them. The CDR3 has 14 residues. From germline, CDR1 is LGHDT and CDR2 YNNKEL (reference sequence). CDR3 in DNA: TGTGCCAGCAGCCACGCCCGACCTGGAAACACCATATATTTT. Translated: CASSHARPGNTIYF.

This chain connects TRBV4-1 to TRBJ2-2, with TRBD2 matching 7 bases. Per the germline V gene, CDR1 is MGHRA and CDR2 is YSYEKL. The ends lost 0 bases at V and 3 bases at J; junction bases unmatched: 13. The length of the CDR3 is 19 residues. CDR3 loop: CASSQEGWEGYFDTGELFF. The CDR3 DNA follows: TGCGCCAGCAGCCAAGAGGGATGGGAGGGCTATTTTGACACCGGGGAGCTGTTTTTT.

V is TRBV5-1 and J is TRBJ2-3, with D possibly called TRBD1 or TRBD2 (5 bases each). Trimming took off 4 bases at V and 6 bases at J, with 15 bases between the two ends. The germline gives CDR1 SGHRS, CDR2 YFSETQ. The length of the CDR3 is 14 residues. CDR3 residues: CASSARDGRDTQYF. The CDR3 nucleotides read TGCGCCAGCAGCGCCCGGGACGGCCGGGATACGCAGTATTTT.

This clonotype has only a few counts. The V call is TRBV12-3 or TRBV12-4, the J call TRBJ1-4; TRBD1 might be the D (6 bases). The CDR3 runs 14 residues. Trimming removed 2 bases at V and 8 bases at J, with 12 bases between. The DNA for the CDR3 is TGTGCCAGCAGTTTAATCGGGGGCGAGGAAAAACTGTTTTTT. The encoded protein is CASSLIGGEEKLFF.

This clonotype was seen repeatedly, ten times or more. This sequence joins TRBV4-3 and TRBJ1-2; D gene unclear. The CDR3 runs 15 residues. The V end was cut by 2 bases, the J end by 2 bases, with 12 bases between. Germline CDR1 and CDR2: LGHNA and YSLEER. The CDR3 DNA reads TGCGCCAGCAGCCAACAAATACGGTGGAACTATGGCTACACCTTC. It is translated as CASSQQIRWNYGYTF.

This clonotype showed up just once. The chain is built from TRBV7-2 and TRBJ1-2, with unresolved D. This CDR3 is built from 13 residues. V gave up 5 bases and J gave up 2 bases, with 9 bases separating them. The germline V gene encodes CDR1 SGHTA and CDR2 FQGNSA. Here the CDR3 reads CASSRQNNYGYTF. As DNA, the CDR3 is TGTGCCAGCAGCCGACAAAACAACTATGGCTACACCTTC.

This clonotype was seen only a few times. The rearrangement joins TRBV7-2 to TRBJ1-3; D is undetermined. Trimming removed 5 bases at V and 0 bases at J, with 11 bases between. CDR3 length: 15 amino acids. Germline-derived CDR1 and CDR2 are SGHTA and FQGNSA. CDR3 amino acids: CASSRNPGSGNTIYF. The CDR3 DNA reads as TGTGCCAGCAGCCGTAACCCCGGCTCTGGAAACACCATATATTTT.

This clonotype appeared a few times. The V call is TRBV4-1, the J call TRBJ2-7, with a possible D match to TRBD2 (6 bases). The CDR3 runs 15 residues. Trimming removed 0 bases at V and 3 bases at J, with 12 bases between. The germline V gene has CDR1 MGHRA and CDR2 YSYEKL. The CDR3 here is CASSQEGSGIYEQYF. As DNA, the CDR3 is TGCGCCAGCAGCCAAGAGGGTAGCGGAATCTACGAGCAGTACTTC.

The chain has TRBV7-2 and TRBJ1-6, with TRBD1 identical over 7 bases. There are 15 residues in the CDR3. From germline, CDR1 is SGHTA and CDR2 FQGNSA. After removal of 1 base from V and 4 bases from J, the junction contained 1 base not matched to a gene. CDR3: CASSLVGQYNSPLHF. CDR3 DNA sequence: TGTGCCAGCAGCTTAGTGGGACAGTATAATTCACCCCTCCACTTT.